This T cell receptor beta chain is from a study of PD-1 blockade in classical Hodgkin lymphoma. About this clone: Its antigen remains unidentified.

Generated by immunoSEQ multiplex PCR, the TCRdb table keeps only in-frame clones and is missing some. This table has about 40,000 clones, about 89% appearing once. Relapses following autologous stem cell transplantation were seen in all patients, with brentuximab vedotin exposure varying. Study results and limitations: Patients starting nivolumab less than 1 year after ASCT had lower diversity and were excluded from later analyses.

Germline V gene data show CDR1 as SGHRS and CDR2 as YFSETQ. There are 14 residues in the CDR3. Trimming left V 0 bases short and J 3 bases short, with 8 bases between. This rearrangement joins TRBV5-1 to TRBJ2-3; the D gene is possibly TRBD1 (5 bases). Sample: peripheral blood mononuclear cells (PBMCs), taken at baseline. This sequence originates from a human donor with classical Hodgkin lymphoma. CDR3 sequence (DNA): TGCGCCAGCAGCTTGGGACAGTTGACAGATACGCAGTATTTT. This sequence encodes CASSLGQLTDTQYF.